The T cell receptor (beta chain) under discussion was sequenced for a study of T cell repertoires in cytomegalovirus infection. On this clonotype: No antigen is known for it.

The CDR3 is made up of 16 amino acids. Trimming shortened V by 1 base and J by 3 bases, and 13 bases separated the two germline ends. In germline, CDR1 is SEHNR, CDR2 FQNEAQ (reference sequence). The study's findings and limits: Dominating the ex vivo response were TCR beta clonotypes that were CMV-specific and HLA-C-restricted. Cumulative public TCR beta family frequency identified CMV carriers with the relevant HLA.

TCRdb ran MiXCR on the reads and lists one entry per CDR3 protein. The sample contains 20,000 to 25,000 distinct CDR3 sequences, 35% to 45% of which appear only once. This sample comprised CD8+ T cells from cultured PBMCs, obtained from culture after CMV antigen stimulation. The chain joins TRBV7-9 to TRBJ2-1, with D maybe TRBD2 (6 bases). The receptor's source is a human donor in good health (CMV status not recorded). Some clones in this sample may be carry-over from other donors' samples. The CDR3 DNA follows: TGTGCCAGCAGCTTAGACCCCGGGACTGGCTACAATGAGCAGTTCTTC. It encodes CASSLDPGTGYNEQFF.